Below, 26 T cell receptor beta chains from the same sample are listed, as sequenced in a study of cytomegalovirus exposure and HLA in healthy donors. Researchers ran the PCR with 60 Vbeta and 13 Jbeta primers. Assay: immunoSEQ multiplex PCR; the TCRdb copy retains only in-frame clones and omits some. The sample carries 180,000 or so clones, 77% recorded once. The specimen was PBMCs. These receptor sequences come from a man between 18 and 29 years old in good health and CMV-seronegative.

The rearrangement joins TRBV27 to TRBJ2-7, with D tentatively TRBD2 (6 bases). From germline, CDR1 is MNHEY and CDR2 SMNVEV (reference sequence). V was trimmed by 5 bases and J by 0 bases, leaving 17 bases between them. CDR3 length equals 16 residues. DNA of the CDR3: TGTGCCAGCAGTGTACATATAGCGGTCCCCTCCTACGAGCAGTACTTC. This encodes CASSVHIAVPSYEQYF.

About this clone: The same CDR3 also results from other DNA sequences found in this sample. The chain combines TRBV30 with TRBJ1-2; 8 bases match TRBD1. V lost 6 bases to trimming and J lost 2 bases; unmatched junction nucleotides: 5. Germline CDR1 GTSNPN, CDR2 SVGIG (reference sequence). The CDR3 loop spans 13 amino acids. CDR3 residues: CACYRTGNYGYTF. DNA for the CDR3: TGTGCCTGTTATAGGACAGGGAACTATGGCTACACCTTC.

For the CDR3, the DNA is TGTGCCAGCAGCTCCCCCCTGATCGGTAACACTGAAGCTTTCTTT. This codes for CASSSPLIGNTEAFF. The chain carries TRBV7-9 and TRBJ1-1; D is unresolved. The V gene's germline CDR1 is SEHNR and CDR2 FQNEAQ (reference sequence). V was cut by 4 bases and J by 2 bases, with 14 bases left in between. The CDR3 is made up of 15 amino acids.

The gene calls are TRBV9 and TRBJ2-3; 9 bases are a match to TRBD2. This CDR3 region has 17 residues. From germline, CDR1 is SGDLS and CDR2 YYNGEE. After removal of 3 bases from V and 1 base from J, the junction contained 9 bases not matched to a gene. The CDR3 DNA reads as TGTGCCAGCAGCGCGAGGGGAGCGGGAGGCGGCACAGATACGCAGTATTTT. Translated: CASSARGAGGGTDTQYF.

This chain connects TRBV5-6 to TRBJ1-3; D remains unclear. V was pared by 1 base and J by 4 bases, with 18 bases between. The germline CDR1 and CDR2 sequences are SGHDT and YYEEEE. This CDR3 has 17 residues. The CDR3, as DNA: TGTGCCAGCAGCTTGTTGGCCCGAGCTGCCGGGGGAAACACCATATATTTT. Translated: CASSLLARAAGGNTIYF.

The chain combines TRBV9 with TRBJ2-5; 9 bases align to TRBD2. V shed 4 bases and J 2 bases; nucleotides not matched to a gene: 6. The CDR3 runs to 15 residues. Germline CDR1 is SGDLS and CDR2 is YYNGEE. The CDR3 spells CASSPSAGGQETQYF. DNA of the CDR3: TGTGCCAGCAGCCCATCAGCGGGGGGACAAGAGACCCAGTACTTC.

The chain carries TRBV28 and TRBJ1-5, with D maybe TRBD1 (6 bases). V shed 5 bases and J shed 3 bases, with 20 bases lying between them. The germline CDR1 and CDR2 sequences are MDHEN and SYDVKM. The CDR3 has 17 amino acids. For the CDR3, the DNA is TGTGCCAGCAGTCTATTACAGGGCCTAGGGGCCAATCAGCCCCAGCATTTT. Protein: CASSLLQGLGANQPQHF.

The genes are TRBV7-2 and TRBJ2-6; D remains ambiguous. Germline assignment: CDR1 SGHTA and CDR2 FQGNSA. The CDR3 covers 17 residues. V was clipped by 5 bases and J by 1 base, with 15 bases between them. The CDR3 DNA reads TGTGCCAGCAGCGAATTCGGTCTTCATTCTGGGGCCAACGTCCTGACTTTC. Protein sequence: CASSEFGLHSGANVLTF.

The sample holds a few counts of this clone. This chain's CDR3 is CASRESQGAGEQYF. CDR3 DNA sequence: TGTGCCAGCAGAGAGTCACAGGGGGCAGGCGAGCAGTACTTC. The rearrangement uses TRBV11-2 and TRBJ2-7, with TRBD1 identical over 9 bases. The CDR3 consists of 14 residues. Unmatched junction bases numbered 9, after V lost 6 bases and J lost 6 bases. Germline CDR1 reads SGHAT; CDR2 reads FQNNGV.

J is TRBJ1-2 and V is TRBV25-1, with TRBD1 identical over 7 bases. The CDR3 is made up of 13 amino acids. Per the germline V gene, CDR1 is MGHDK and CDR2 is SYGVNS. After removal of 6 bases from V and 7 bases from J, the junction contained 8 bases not matched to a gene. The CDR3 DNA reads as TGTGCCAGCAGACCGGACAGGAGCAGTGGCTACACCTTC. Its protein is CASRPDRSSGYTF.

The V call is TRBV7-6, the J call TRBJ1-4; no firm D call. V lost 4 bases to trimming and J lost 4 bases, with 7 bases between them. Germline V gives CDR1 SGHVS, CDR2 FNYEAQ. The CDR3 runs 13 residues. Here the CDR3 reads CASSSYSNEKLFF. The CDR3 bases are TGTGCCAGCAGCTCCTACAGTAATGAAAAACTGTTTTTT.

As regards this clone: Other DNA sequences within the sample encode an identical CDR3. V gene TRBV29-1 combines with J gene TRBJ1-2; 7 nucleotides match TRBD1. The CDR3 consists of 12 residues. With 1 base clipped from V and 5 bases from J, the junction kept 1 base outside the gene matches. The germline V gene encodes CDR1 SQVTM and CDR2 ANQGSEA. The CDR3 loop reads CSVEVTGYGYTF. CDR3 bases: TGCAGCGTTGAAGTGACAGGGTATGGCTACACCTTC.

This clone was found a few times. The chain couples TRBV7-9 to TRBJ2-6; D uncertain. With 3 bases removed from V and 4 bases from J, the gap between germline ends came to 7 bases. CDR1 and CDR2 (germline): SEHNR, FQNEAQ (reference sequence). This CDR3 comprises 14 residues. The DNA of the CDR3 is TGTGCCAGCAGCTTTTCCGTCGGGGCCAACGTCCTGACTTTC. This translates into CASSFSVGANVLTF.

The CDR3 here is CASSIAGQGNYGYTF. CDR3 nucleotide sequence: TGTGCCAGTAGTATTGCGGGACAGGGAAACTATGGCTACACCTTC. The chain is built from TRBV19 and TRBJ1-2; TRBD1 agrees at 9 bases. V shed 3 bases and J 2 bases; nucleotides not matched to a gene: 4. The CDR3 is 15 amino acids. CDR1 is LNHDA, CDR2 SQIVND, per germline (reference sequence).

This chain connects TRBV6-5 to TRBJ1-1; unclear D gene. This CDR3 is built from 14 residues. V was pared by 4 bases and J by 5 bases, with 14 bases between. Germline V gene sequence: CDR1 MNHEY, CDR2 SVGAGI. The CDR3 sequence is CASSSPRVRTEAFF. As DNA, the CDR3 is TGTGCCAGCAGTTCCCCCCGGGTAAGGACTGAAGCTTTCTTT.

V gene TRBV5-4 combines with J gene TRBJ2-2, with D tentatively TRBD2 (5 bases). The CDR3 is made up of 16 amino acids. The V gene lost 0 bases and the J gene lost 1 base, with 10 bases spanning the gap. Germline CDR1 is SGHNT and CDR2 is YYREEE (reference sequence). This chain's CDR3 is CASSLGRALNTGELFF. The CDR3 nucleotides are TGTGCCAGCAGCTTGGGGCGGGCCCTGAACACCGGGGAGCTGTTTTTT.

This chain connects TRBV5-4 to TRBJ2-7, with a tentative D call TRBD2 (6 bases). Trimming pared 4 bases from V and 1 base from J, leaving 9 bases between. CDR1 SGHNT and CDR2 YYREEE come from the germline V gene (reference sequence). This CDR3 comprises 13 residues. The CDR3 here is CASSTGESYEQYF. The CDR3 DNA reads as TGTGCCAGCAGCACGGGGGAGTCCTACGAGCAGTACTTC.

This clone has a single count. The chain uses TRBV29-1 and TRBJ2-5; TRBD2 agrees at 7 bases. CDR3 size: 13 residues. V lost 4 bases to trimming and J lost 3 bases; unmatched junction nucleotides: 5. Germline values: CDR1 SQVTM, CDR2 ANQGSEA. This chain's CDR3 is CSVGASGKETQYF. CDR3 sequence (DNA): TGCAGCGTTGGGGCTAGCGGAAAAGAGACCCAGTACTTC.

V and J are TRBV5-1 and TRBJ2-7; 10 bases match TRBD1. The CDR3 length is 15 residues. The germline gives CDR1 SGHRS, CDR2 YFSETQ. The V segment lost 4 bases and the J segment 4 bases; nucleotides outside the gene matches: 8. In DNA form, the CDR3 reads TGCGCCAGCAGCCCTCCGGGACAGGGGTCTTACGAGCAGTACTTC. It codes for CASSPPGQGSYEQYF.

V is TRBV5-1 and J is TRBJ2-2; no clear D gene. The germline V gene has CDR1 SGHRS and CDR2 YFSETQ. The CDR3 loop spans 14 amino acids. V lost 6 bases and J 1 base, leaving 10 bases between the germline ends. The CDR3 reads CASTLSLNTGELFF. In DNA, the CDR3 is TGCGCCAGCACTCTAAGCTTGAACACCGGGGAGCTGTTTTTT. Full variable domain (missing parts from reference TRBV5-1 and TRBJ2-2): KAGVTQTPRYLIKTRGQQVTLSCSPISGHRSVSWYQQTPGQGLQFLFEYFSETQRNKGNFPGRFSGRQFSNSRSEMNVSTLELGDSALYLCASTLSLNTGELFFGEGSRLTVL.

The chain joins TRBV6-5 to TRBJ1-1, with D perhaps TRBD1 (5 bases). The length of the CDR3 is 14 residues. Trimming shortened V by 2 bases and J by 4 bases, and 11 bases separated the two germline ends. The germline V gene encodes CDR1 MNHEY and CDR2 SVGAGI. DNA of the CDR3: TGTGCCAGCAGTTACGCCAGGGAAGGCACTGAAGCTTTCTTT. Protein: CASSYAREGTEAFF.

The V and J genes are TRBV30 and TRBJ1-5; 8 nucleotides match TRBD1. The CDR3 extends over 11 amino acids. Germline loops: CDR1 GTSNPN, CDR2 SVGIG (reference sequence). J was trimmed by 13 bases and V by 3 bases; bases with no gene match: 5. Here the CDR3 DNA reads TGTGCCTGGAGCACAGGGGGTTTGCAGCATTTT. This encodes CAWSTGGLQHF.

The chain has TRBV25-1 and TRBJ2-5; TRBD2 matches 7 bases. TRBJ2-7 matches the DNA end more closely, so the J call is doubtful. This CDR3 spans 14 amino acids. CDR1 is MGHDK, CDR2 SYGVNS, per germline. DNA of the CDR3: TGTGCCAGCAGTGGGGGGGGAGGGGCCTACGAGCAGTACTTC. It is translated as CASSGGGGAYEQYF.

V and J are TRBV4-2 and TRBJ1-4; no clear D. Germline CDR1 and CDR2: LGHNA and YNFKEQ. V lost 3 bases to trimming and J lost 0 bases, with 11 bases between them. The CDR3 has 16 amino acids. DNA for the CDR3: TGTGCCAGCAGCCACCGCAGAAGTACAACTAATGAAAAACTGTTTTTT. This codes for CASSHRRSTTNEKLFF.

The rearrangement uses TRBV7-2 and TRBJ2-5, with TRBD2 matching 8 bases. V shed 4 bases and J 3 bases; nucleotides not matched to a gene: 16. CDR1 is SGHTA and CDR2 is FQGNSA in the germline V gene. CDR3 length: 18 amino acids. The CDR3 sequence is CASSSALIGRGEEETQYF. The DNA for the CDR3 is TGTGCCAGCAGCTCCGCCCTAATAGGGCGGGGGGAAGAAGAGACCCAGTACTTC. Combining the CDR3 with reference TRBV7-2 and TRBJ2-5 gives the whole variable domain GAGVSQSPSNKVTEKGKDVELRCDPISGHTALYWYRQSLGQGLEFLIYFQGNSAPDKSGLPSDRFSAERTGGSVSTLTIQRTQQEDSAVYLCASSSALIGRGEEETQYFGPGTRLLVL.

The CDR3 protein is CASSPPPMRQLTGELFF. CDR3 DNA: TGCGCCAGCAGCCCTCCTCCGATGAGACAGCTAACCGGGGAGCTGTTTTTT. The chain employs TRBV4-1 and TRBJ2-2; D is perhaps TRBD1 (5 bases). V was shortened by 4 bases and J by 5 bases, with 20 bases between the two germline ends. Germline V lookup: CDR1 MGHRA, CDR2 YSYEKL. The CDR3 spans 17 residues.